These T cell receptor beta chains were read from a single sample in a study of CD8 T cells in ankylosing spondylitis. TCRdb analysed the 5' RACE reads with MiXCR anew, one entry per CDR3 protein. The table records 120,000 or so distinct CDR3 sequences, approximately 15% of them present only once. Sequencing was performed on blood, either unsorted or a sorted T cell fraction (not recorded which). These receptors were taken from a female donor with ankylosing spondylitis or in good health (not recorded which). CDR3s include the opening cysteine and the closing phenylalanine or tryptophan. The D gene is left open where the match is weak. Size values are once, few and many counts, or a class for expanded clones, and some rows have none.

TRBJ2-1 | TRBD2 | TRBV5-1 | many | TGCGCCAGCAGCTCCGAGCGGGGGGCCTACAATGAGCAGTTCTTC | CASSSERGAYNEQFF
TRBJ2-5 | TRBD2 | TRBV7-9 | many | TGTGCCAGCAGCTTCACTAGCGGGGGAGAGACCCAGTACTTC | CASSFTSGGETQYF
TRBJ1-6 | NA | TRBV5-1 | NA | TGCGCCAGCAGCTTGGGGGACCCGGGGATGGATTCACCCCTCCACTTT | CASSLGDPGMDSPLHF
TRBJ2-2 | TRBD2 | TRBV20-1 | NA | TGCAGTGCTAGAGACATGACTAGCGGGGGCTATATCACCGGGGAGCTGTTTTTT | CSARDMTSGGYITGELFF
TRBJ1-5 | NA | TRBV18 | NA | TGTGCCATCTCTCCTAGCAATCAGCCCCAGCATTTT | CAISPSNQPQHF
TRBJ1-2 | NA | TRBV5-1 | many | TGCGCCAGCAGCCAAGGGTTGAAGGGCTACACCTTC | CASSQGLKGYTF
TRBJ1-4 | NA | TRBV28 | NA | TGTGCCAGCAGTCCAAGGGGTGGACCCCGAACTAATGAAAAACTGTTTTTT | CASSPRGGPRTNEKLFF
TRBJ2-5 | TRBD2 | TRBV2 | NA | TGTGCCATCTGTGTCCGTGGATTGGCTAGCGGGGGAGTGGGGGAGACCCAGTACTTC | CAICVRGLASGGVGETQYF
TRBJ2-3 | NA | TRBV29-1 | many | TGCAGCGTCGGCGTCCCCAACGTCATTACAGATACGCAGTATTTT | CSVGVPNVITDTQYF
TRBJ1-5 | NA | TRBV5-1 | NA | TGCGCCAGCAGCTTGGATACGGATCAGCCCCAGCATTTT | CASSLDTDQPQHF
TRBJ2-1 | NA | TRBV6-4 | NA | TGTGCCAGCAGTGACTCGAGTTTAGGGTACAATGAGCAGTTCTTC | CASSDSSLGYNEQFF
TRBJ2-4 | NA | TRBV15 | NA | TGTGCCACCAGCACTTACGAGAAGTCTAGCATTCAGTACTTC | CATSTYEKSSIQYF
TRBJ2-3 | NA | TRBV6-6 | many | TGTGCCAGCAGAAGTTCGATGGGCGAGACGCAGTATTTT | CASRSSMGETQYF
TRBJ1-2 | NA | TRBV6-2/TRBV6-3 | few | TGTGCCAGCAGTTATTCGACAGGATTTGGCTACACCTTC | CASSYSTGFGYTF
TRBJ2-7 | NA | TRBV5-5 | many | TGTGCCAGCAGCTTTACACCGGGTTCTTCCTACGAGCAGTACTTC | CASSFTPGSSYEQYF
TRBJ1-2 | NA | TRBV12-3/TRBV12-4 | NA | TGTGCCAGCAGTTGGGGACCCCCGGAATATGGCTACACCTTC | CASSWGPPEYGYTF
TRBJ1-6 | NA | TRBV7-6 | few | TGTGCCAGCAGCCTTGGACTCGATTCACCCCTCCACTTT | CASSLGLDSPLHF
TRBJ1-1 | TRBD1 | TRBV7-3 | few | TGTGCCAGCAGCTTATTGGGACAGGGGGCTGGAGGCACTGAAGCTTTCTTT | CASSLLGQGAGGTEAFF
TRBJ1-6 | TRBD1 | TRBV9 | few | TGTGCCAGCAGGCCGGGACAGTCTAATTCACCCCTCCACTTT | CASRPGQSNSPLHF
TRBJ1-4 | NA | TRBV24-1 | many | TGTGCCACCAGTGTGGGGCGAGGAACTAATGAAAAACTGTTTTTT | CATSVGRGTNEKLFF
TRBJ1-1 | NA | TRBV6-1 | many | TGTGCCAGCAGTGAAGCCGGGATTAACACTGAAGCTTTCTTT | CASSEAGINTEAFF
TRBJ1-5 | NA | TRBV29-1 | NA | TGCAGCGTTTCCGAAAATAGCAATCAGCCCCAGCATTTT | CSVSENSNQPQHF
TRBJ2-2 | NA | TRBV7-2 | few | TGTGCCAGCAGTGTGGCGGGAACGAACACCGGGGAGCTGTTTTTT | CASSVAGTNTGELFF
TRBJ2-4 | NA | TRBV28 | few | TGTGCCAGCAGTTTGTCCGGGACCCTGAAAAACATTCAGTACTTC | CASSLSGTLKNIQYF
TRBJ2-2 | NA | TRBV3-1 | NA | TGTGCCAGCAGCCCTATAGCGGACGGGGCGAACACCGGGGAGCTGTTTTTT | CASSPIADGANTGELFF
TRBJ2-1 | TRBD2 | TRBV20-1 | few | TGCAGTGCTAGAGATCAACTAGCGTACTTTGAGCAGTTCTTC | CSARDQLAYFEQFF
TRBJ2-3 | TRBD1 | TRBV5-1 | many | TGCGCCAGCAGCCTGGGGGACAGAGTTACAGATACGCAGTATTTT | CASSLGDRVTDTQYF
TRBJ2-3 | TRBD2 | TRBV5-5 | few | TGTGCCAGCAGCTTGACTAGCGAAAGGGCAGATACGCAGTATTTT | CASSLTSERADTQYF
TRBJ1-2 | NA | TRBV29-1 | NA | TGCAGCGTGCGGGGATCCGTCAGGGTCTATGGCTACACCTTC | CSVRGSVRVYGYTF
TRBJ2-2 | NA | TRBV29-1 | many | TGCAGCGTCAGTTGGCTAACGAACACCGGGGAGCTGTTTTTT | CSVSWLTNTGELFF
TRBJ1-1 | NA | TRBV5-1 | many | TGCGCCAGCAAAGGCGGAACAGAGAACACTGAAGCTTTCTTT | CASKGGTENTEAFF
TRBJ1-6 | TRBD1 | TRBV18 | NA | TGTGCCAGCTCAAGAGACAGGGGGAATTCACCCCTCCACTTT | CASSRDRGNSPLHF
TRBJ1-4 | TRBD1 | TRBV5-1 | many | TGCGCCAGCAGCGGGGAGACAGGGAGGGATGAAAAACTGTTTTTT | CASSGETGRDEKLFF
TRBJ2-7 | NA | TRBV3-1 | NA | TGTGCCAGCAGCCAAAGTGGGTCCCTCTACGAGCAGTACTTC | CASSQSGSLYEQYF
TRBJ2-7 | NA | TRBV12-3/TRBV12-4 | few | TGTGCCAGCAGTTTAGAGGCCGGATCGCCCCCGCAGTACTTC | CASSLEAGSPPQYF
TRBJ2-2 | TRBD2 | TRBV6-5 | NA | TGTGCCAGCAGTCACGAGGGACTAGGTACCGGGGAGCTGTTTTTT | CASSHEGLGTGELFF
TRBJ2-7 | NA | TRBV9 | NA | TGTGCCAGCAGCGTAGATCATAGCTCCTACGAGCAGTACTTC | CASSVDHSSYEQYF
TRBJ2-5 | NA | TRBV30 | NA | TGTGCCTGGAGTGTACGGGTTAGCGAGACCCAGTACTTC | CAWSVRVSETQYF
TRBJ2-3 | TRBD1 | TRBV20-1 | NA | TGCAGTGCTAACCCTCTGGGACAGGGAGGAGATACGCAGTATTTT | CSANPLGQGGDTQYF
TRBJ1-3 | NA | TRBV7-8 | many | TGTGCCAGCAGCTCTGGACGGTCTGGAAACACCATATATTTT | CASSSGRSGNTIYF
TRBJ1-6 | NA | TRBV5-1 | many | TGCGCCAGCAGCTTGGATTTCGCAGACTATAATTCACCCCTCCACTTT | CASSLDFADYNSPLHF
TRBJ2-1 | TRBD2 | TRBV29-1 | few | TGCAGCGTGCTTCTAACGGGGAGGGATGAGCAGTTCTTC | CSVLLTGRDEQFF
TRBJ1-1 | NA | TRBV19 | NA | TGTGCCAGTTGCAGGGAGAACACTGAAGCTTTCTTT | CASCRENTEAFF
TRBJ2-2 | NA | TRBV2 | few | TGTGCCAGCACTGAACGGGGGTTTGGCGGGGAGCTGTTTTTT | CASTERGFGGELFF
TRBJ2-6 | NA | TRBV5-1 | NA | TGCGCCAGCAGCTTGTCGGGGCTCGGGGCTGGGGCCAACGTCCTGACTTTC | CASSLSGLGAGANVLTF
TRBJ2-1 | NA | TRBV12-3/TRBV12-4 | NA | TGTGCCGTAGGGGGGGGGGCCTTCCCCAATGAGCAGTTCTTC | CAVGGGAFPNEQFF
TRBJ2-7 | TRBD2 | TRBV7-6 | NA | TGTGCCAGCACGGTACGCCCGGGACTACGATACGAGCAGTACTTC | CASTVRPGLRYEQYF
TRBJ1-1 | NA | TRBV27 | many | TGTGCCAGCAGTGGCTGGGGCGCGGGGACTGAAGCTTTCTTT | CASSGWGAGTEAFF
TRBJ1-2 | TRBD1 | TRBV2 | few | TGTGCCAGCAGTGAGGGACAGGGCTCTAACTATGGCTACACCTTC | CASSEGQGSNYGYTF
TRBJ2-3 | TRBD2 | TRBV29-1 | NA | TGCAGCATTAAGCGGGGGGGCCTCACAGATACGCAGTATTTT | CSIKRGGLTDTQYF
TRBJ2-1 | TRBD2 | TRBV29-1 | many | TGCAGCGTTGACCGACTAGCCAACTACAATGAGCAGTTCTTC | CSVDRLANYNEQFF
TRBJ2-5 | NA | TRBV7-8 | few | TGTGCCAGCAGCCCTAGAGGTGGGGAGACCCAGTACTTC | CASSPRGGETQYF
TRBJ1-6 | TRBD1 | TRBV6-1 | many | TGTGCCAGCAGAGGGGACAGGGCCCGCTATAATTCACCCCTCCACTTT | CASRGDRARYNSPLHF
TRBJ1-5 | NA | TRBV20-1 | many | TGCAGTGCGAGTCCCCCAGGGAGTCAGCCCCAGCATTTT | CSASPPGSQPQHF
TRBJ2-7 | NA | TRBV12-3/TRBV12-4 | many | TGTGCCAGCAGCCCCGCCGGTGAGCAGTACTTC | CASSPAGEQYF
TRBJ1-2 | NA | TRBV5-1 | few | TGCGCCAGCAGCGACGACAGCCAGAGATCCTATGGCTACACCTTC | CASSDDSQRSYGYTF
TRBJ1-3 | NA | TRBV7-9 | NA | TGTGCCAGCAGCAGGGGGTCAGACACCATATATTTT | CASSRGSDTIYF